Following are 26 T cell receptor beta chains from one sample sequenced in a study of human T cells and chemical hapten exposure. TCRdb recomputed calls from the RACE reads with MiXCR, one row per CDR3 protein. This sample has 150,000 to 200,000 distinct CDR3 sequences; about 14% occur once, and the top ten carry 1.5% to 2%. Time point specified: patch test 1, 2 weeks after DPC sensitization. As to treatment: therapeutic diphenylcyclopropenone sensitization with weekly scalp DPC. Sequences were derived from whole blood, sampled in connection with sensitization to the hapten diphenylcyclopropenone (DPC). All receptors come from a woman aged 25 to 45 with alopecia areata. Some clones in this sample may be carry-over from other donors' samples.

This clonotype has a handful of counts. This chain uses TRBV6-5 with TRBJ1-1; D gene ambiguous. Trimming pared 6 bases from V and 5 bases from J, leaving 16 bases between. The CDR3 length is 14 residues. The germline gives CDR1 MNHEY, CDR2 SVGAGI. CDR3 coding DNA: TGTGCCAGCAGCCGGGATCCGGGCAGGACTGAAGCTTTCTTT. It codes for CASSRDPGRTEAFF.

The chain uses TRBV5-1 and TRBJ2-1, with TRBD2 identical over 10 bases. CDR3 length equals 15 residues. The germline CDR1 and CDR2 sequences are SGHRS and YFSETQ. After removal of 2 bases from V and 9 bases from J, the junction contained 8 bases not matched to a gene. As DNA, the CDR3 is TGCGCCAGCAGCTTAGCGGCTAGCGGGAGAGGTGAGCAGTTCTTC. It specifies CASSLAASGRGEQFF.

The chain links TRBV24-1 to TRBJ2-1; 7 nucleotides agree with TRBD1. Trimming removed 5 bases from V and 4 bases from J; junction bases left unmatched: 4. Germline loops: CDR1 KGHDR, CDR2 SFDVKD. The CDR3 has 14 amino acids. The CDR3 region is CATSAGTAYNEQFF. CDR3 DNA sequence: TGTGCCACCAGTGCCGGGACAGCTTACAATGAGCAGTTCTTC.

J is TRBJ2-3 and V is TRBV7-9; D perhaps matches TRBD1 (6 bases). The CDR3 sequence is 15 residues long. Germline lookup yields CDR1 SEHNR and CDR2 FQNEAQ (reference sequence). Trimming removed 5 bases from V and 2 bases from J, with 14 bases in between. The CDR3 reads CASSPRTAYTDTQYF. The CDR3 DNA sequence: TGTGCCAGCAGCCCACGGACAGCGTACACAGATACGCAGTATTTT.

This clonotype was recorded at least ten times. The chain combines TRBV11-3 with TRBJ2-2; 10 bases align to TRBD1. Germline V gives CDR1 SGHNT, CDR2 YENEEA. The ends lost 1 base at V and 5 bases at J; junction bases unmatched: 4. The CDR3 runs 16 residues. This chain's CDR3 is CASSLGTGGSTGELFF. CDR3 nucleotide sequence: TGTGCCAGCAGCTTAGGGACAGGGGGTTCGACCGGGGAGCTGTTTTTT.

This clonotype occurred once. The genes are TRBV6-5 and TRBJ2-7, with a tentative D call TRBD1 (5 bases). This CDR3 contains 15 residues. Germline CDR1 MNHEY, CDR2 SVGAGI. The V end lost 5 bases, the J end lost 1 base, and 15 bases lay between the germline ends. The CDR3 nucleotides are TGTGCCAGCAGTCCCGAAGCAAAGGGGTCCTACGAGCAGTACTTC. Translating gives CASSPEAKGSYEQYF.

There are many counts of this clonotype. The J gene is TRBJ1-6, the V gene TRBV7-3, with 7 positions matching TRBD1. CDR1 and CDR2 (germline): SGHTA, FQGTGA. The V and J ends lost 5 bases and 6 bases, in that order; junction bases with no gene match: 4. The CDR3 loop spans 14 amino acids. The CDR3 is CASSRDRTNSPLHF. CDR3 DNA: TGTGCCAGCAGCCGGGACAGAACTAATTCACCCCTCCACTTT.

This chain uses TRBV18 with TRBJ1-2, with D possibly being TRBD1 (6 bases). The germline gives CDR1 KGHSH, CDR2 LQKENI. CDR3 length: 13 residues. V was shortened by 3 bases and J by 4 bases, with 9 bases between the two germline ends. The CDR3 bases are TGTGCCAGCTCACCCGGGACAATCTATGGCTACACCTTC. Its protein is CASSPGTIYGYTF.

This clonotype was observed at least ten times. The chain carries TRBV3-1 and TRBJ1-1; unclear D gene. V was trimmed by 5 bases and J by 1 base, leaving 11 bases between them. Germline assignment: CDR1 LGHDT and CDR2 YNNKEL (reference sequence). The CDR3 length is 14 residues. CDR3 coding DNA: TGTGCCAGCAGCGTCGGCACGGGGAACACTGAAGCTTTCTTT. Protein: CASSVGTGNTEAFF.

The table lists this clonotype with a few counts. This chain links TRBV5-5 with TRBJ2-2; D is unclear. The V gene's germline CDR1 is SGHKS and CDR2 YYEKEE (reference sequence). CDR3 size: 13 residues. V shed 2 bases and J shed 4 bases, with 6 bases lying between them. The CDR3 here is CASSLPPTGELFF. CDR3 in DNA: TGTGCCAGCAGCTTACCCCCCACCGGGGAGCTGTTTTTT.

This clonotype appeared a few times. The chain uses TRBV7-3 and TRBJ2-7; D not resolved. The CDR3 has 15 amino acids. In germline, CDR1 is SGHTA, CDR2 FQGTGA. V was shortened by 2 bases and J by 0 bases, with 11 bases between the two germline ends. The CDR3 sequence: CASSLGPPSSYEQYF. CDR3 nucleotide sequence: TGTGCCAGCAGCTTAGGCCCACCGAGCTCCTACGAGCAGTACTTC.

This clonotype was observed a handful of times. CDR3 DNA: TGTGCCTGGAGCCTAAATAGCTACAATGAGCAGTTCTTC. This encodes CAWSLNSYNEQFF. The chain uses TRBV30 and TRBJ2-1, with D uncertain. The germline gives CDR1 GTSNPN, CDR2 SVGIG (reference sequence). V gave up 3 bases and J gave up 3 bases, with 9 bases separating them. This CDR3 is 13 amino acids long.

This clonotype was observed a few times. This chain connects TRBV5-1 to TRBJ2-1; D is unresolved. Per the germline V gene, CDR1 is SGHRS and CDR2 is YFSETQ. CDR3 size: 16 residues. The V end was cut by 4 bases, the J end by 2 bases, with 16 bases between. The CDR3 DNA follows: TGCGCCAGCAGCCCGACGGGTAGTCCCCCCTACAATGAGCAGTTCTTC. Amino acids: CASSPTGSPPYNEQFF.

This clonotype was recorded at least ten times. V gene TRBV18 combines with J gene TRBJ1-2, with no clear D. V was trimmed by 1 base and J by 6 bases, leaving 9 bases between them. The CDR3 is 13 amino acids. From germline, CDR1 is KGHSH and CDR2 LQKENI. The CDR3 region is CASSPLDLDGYTF. The CDR3 DNA follows: TGTGCCAGCTCACCACTAGACTTAGATGGCTACACCTTC. Full variable domain (missing parts from reference TRBV18 and TRBJ1-2): NAGVMQNPRHLVRRRGQEARLRCSPMKGHSHVYWYRQLPEEGLKFMVYLQKENIIDESGMPKERFSAEFPKEGPSILRIQQVVRGDSAAYFCASSPLDLDGYTFGSGTRLTVV.

The chain joins TRBV4-2 to TRBJ2-7; D call uncertain. The CDR3 sequence is 14 residues long. Germline-derived CDR1 and CDR2 are LGHNA and YNFKEQ. V was shortened by 1 base and J by 5 bases, with 12 bases between the two germline ends. This chain's CDR3 is CASSQVGSDDEQYF. CDR3 in DNA: TGTGCCAGCAGCCAAGTCGGGTCGGACGACGAGCAGTACTTC.

Many counts were recorded for this clonotype. This chain connects TRBV29-1 to TRBJ2-1; TRBD1 agrees at 11 bases. Per the germline V gene, CDR1 is SQVTM and CDR2 is ANQGSEA. J was trimmed by 7 bases and V by 7 bases; bases with no gene match: 6. The CDR3 has 13 residues. DNA for the CDR3: TGCAGCGGAACCGGGACAGGGGGAAATGAGCAGTTCTTC. This encodes CSGTGTGGNEQFF.

The J gene is TRBJ1-2, the V gene TRBV19; no firm D call. V lost 5 bases and J 8 bases, leaving 18 bases between the germline ends. The CDR3 sequence is 14 residues long. Germline values: CDR1 LNHDA, CDR2 SQIVND (reference sequence). This CDR3 is CASSRGNGLSGYTF. CDR3 DNA: TGTGCCAGTAGTCGCGGGAACGGACTTTCGGGCTACACCTTC.

The rearrangement uses TRBV10-2 and TRBJ1-6; D call uncertain. Between the trimmed V and J ends, which lost 0 bases and 11 bases, there was a span of 11 bases. The CDR3 is made up of 14 amino acids. Germline CDR1 WSHSY, CDR2 SAAADI. CDR3 nucleotides: TGCGCCAGCAGTGAGTCGGGGAGAGGAGCACCCCTCCACTTT. Protein: CASSESGRGAPLHF.

This clonotype was counted between two and nine times. Possible read error: a much larger clone is one base away. The chain has TRBV28 and TRBJ2-6; D possibly corresponds to TRBD2 (5 bases). V was trimmed by 8 bases and J by 4 bases, leaving 18 bases between them. Looked up from germline, CDR1 is MDHEN and CDR2 is SYDVKM. The CDR3 covers 16 residues. This CDR3 is CASRSQRADGANVLTF. The CDR3 coding sequence is TGTGCCAGCCGGTCCCAGAGGGCGGACGGGGCCAACGTCCTGACTTTC.

This clonotype has just a few counts. CDR3 loop: CASSQELYNEQFF. The CDR3 coding sequence is TGCGCCAGCAGCCAAGAGCTCTACAATGAGCAGTTCTTC. This sequence joins TRBV4-3 and TRBJ2-1; no definite D call. This CDR3 region has 13 residues. Trimming left V 0 bases short and J 3 bases short, with 3 bases between. Germline CDR1 LGHNA, CDR2 YSLEER.

The V and J genes are TRBV29-1 and TRBJ2-4; no clear D. Trimming cost V 5 bases and J 7 bases, with 6 bases left between them. The CDR3 has 10 amino acids. CDR1 SQVTM and CDR2 ANQGSEA come from the germline V gene. The CDR3, as DNA: TGCAGCGTTTTGGACAACATTCAGTACTTC. Its translation: CSVLDNIQYF.

The sample holds a few counts of this clonotype. The chain uses TRBV12-3 or TRBV12-4 and TRBJ2-7; 9 nucleotides line up with TRBD2. This CDR3 contains 16 residues. With V trimmed by 5 bases and J by 0 bases, 8 bases remained unmatched. Written as DNA, the CDR3 is TGTGCCAGCAGTGGGGGACTAGCAGACAACTCCTACGAGCAGTACTTC. Amino acids: CASSGGLADNSYEQYF.

This clonotype was recorded at least ten times. This chain uses TRBV7-3 with TRBJ1-1; 8 bases map to TRBD1. The trim removed 5 bases at V and 0 bases at J, leaving 8 bases unmatched. The CDR3 length is 16 residues. Germline V gives CDR1 SGHTA, CDR2 FQGTGA. The CDR3 loop reads CASSTRQGLMNTEAFF. Here the CDR3 DNA reads TGTGCCAGCAGCACCAGACAGGGGCTCATGAACACTGAAGCTTTCTTT.

This clonotype showed up just a few times. This chain joins TRBV4-2 and TRBJ1-2, with D possibly TRBD1 on 6 matching bases. Germline CDR1 reads LGHNA; CDR2 reads YNFKEQ. V shed 4 bases and J shed 6 bases, with 15 bases lying between them. This CDR3 is 14 amino acids long. The CDR3 DNA reads TGTGCCAGCAGCCCATCCCCAGGGGATCATGGCTACACCTTC. This sequence encodes CASSPSPGDHGYTF.

The chain recombines TRBV24-1 with TRBJ2-5; no clear D gene. Germline CDR1 and CDR2: KGHDR and SFDVKD. The CDR3 is made up of 13 amino acids. V lost 0 bases and J 4 bases, leaving 5 bases between the germline ends. The CDR3 is CATSDLYSETQYF. The CDR3 region has the DNA TGTGCCACCAGTGATTTGTATTCAGAGACCCAGTACTTC.

This clonotype was counted ten times or more. The chain has TRBV28 and TRBJ2-7; D remains unclear. The V and J ends lost 6 bases and 1 base respectively, with 7 bases between them. The length of the CDR3 is 12 residues. Germline V gives CDR1 MDHEN, CDR2 SYDVKM. The CDR3 sequence is CASSSVSYEQYF. The CDR3 region has the DNA TGTGCCAGCAGCTCCGTGTCCTACGAGCAGTACTTC.